The sequence of this T cell receptor beta chain was determined in a study of PD-L1 blockade in urothelial cancer. At the level of the study: Most patients, about 85% of the roughly 30, were males with bladder-origin cancer. The study recovered a median of around 150,000 T cells per blood sample. Researchers looked at the blood 3 weeks (second dose) and 6 weeks after treatment began.

Between the trimmed V and J ends, which lost 3 bases and 0 bases, there was a span of 6 bases. CDR3 length: 14 residues. The germline V gene encodes CDR1 LNHDA and CDR2 SQIVND (reference sequence). Assay: immunoSEQ multiplex PCR; the TCRdb copy retains only in-frame clones and omits some. The sample records 50,000 or so clones, around 79% being singletons. Findings and limits, study-wide: Pretreatment clonality of the blood TCR repertoire below the median was predictive of superior survival.

Time point given: pretreatment peripheral blood. This clone was detected ten times or more. Its target is unknown. This material consisted of PBMCs, taken around atezolizumab (anti-PD-L1) treatment. The chain couples TRBV19 to TRBJ2-1; D gene unclear. The receptor's source is a man between 65 and 80 years old with urothelial cancer. The CDR3 here is CASSITTSYNEQFF. CDR3 nucleotide sequence: TGTGCCAGTAGTATTACTACCTCCTACAATGAGCAGTTCTTC. The full variable domain, completed using reference TRBV19 and TRBJ2-1, is DGGITQSPKYLFRKEGQNVTLSCEQNLNHDAMYWYRQDPGQGLRLIYYSQIVNDFQKGDIAEGYSVSREKKESFPLTVTSAQKNPTAFYLCASSITTSYNEQFFGPGTRLTVL.